These 14 T cell receptor beta chains were all obtained from the same sample, sequenced in a study of blood T cell repertoires in COVID-19 (dated by TCRdb to the early 2020s). Library prep was done by the immunoSEQ multiplex PCR assay. This is the immuneACCESS table as TCRdb keeps it, with only in-frame sequences that have V and J called. A part of the clones is gone; compared with another copy, unresolved V genes explain less than half, and the rest is unexplained. For this sample there are fewer than 200,000 clones; 70% to 85% appear just once. The ten largest clones take up approximately 1.3% of the sample. Source material: peripheral blood. Source of these receptors: a man aged 60-69 years who had recovered from COVID-19.

CDR3 protein: CASSRTPGGYEQYF. The CDR3 DNA sequence: TGTGCCAGCAGCCGAACCCCGGGGGGATACGAGCAGTACTTC. V usage is TRBV21-1 and J usage is TRBJ2-7; the table's D call, TRBD2, was not checked against the DNA. TRBV21-1 is deemed a pseudogene. This CDR3 has 14 residues.

V usage is TRBV9 and J usage is TRBJ2-1, with 10 positions matching TRBD2. Germline assignment: CDR1 SGDLS and CDR2 YYNGEE. Germline trimming cut 0 bases from V and 10 bases from J; bases unmatched to any gene: 7. CDR3 length: 15 residues. The CDR3 here is CASSVGLAGALEQFF. DNA of the CDR3: TGTGCCAGCAGCGTAGGGCTAGCGGGGGCTTTGGAGCAGTTCTTC.

This sequence joins TRBV6-4 and TRBJ2-1; 7 bases match TRBD2. CDR1 MRHNA and CDR2 SNTAGT come from the germline V gene. The CDR3 is 15 amino acids. V dropped 4 bases and J dropped 9; count of bases not matched to a gene: 12. CDR3 loop: CASSGGGRGFAEQFF. Written as DNA, the CDR3 is TGTGCCAGCAGTGGCGGGGGACGGGGATTCGCTGAGCAGTTCTTC.

This chain joins TRBV19 and TRBJ1-2, with 8 nucleotides matching TRBD1. With V trimmed by 9 bases and J by 5 bases, 14 bases remained unmatched. The CDR3 runs to 15 residues. Germline CDR1 LNHDA, CDR2 SQIVND (reference sequence). CDR3 sequence (DNA): TGTGCCAGAGACAGGGGAGGAGGAGGGTCATATGGCTACACCTTC. Translation gives CARDRGGGGSYGYTF.

The rearrangement links TRBV7-3 to TRBJ1-5; D gene uncertain. Trimming cost V 6 bases and J 2 bases, with 29 bases left between them. Germline-derived CDR1 and CDR2 are SGHTA and FQGTGA. CDR3 length: 20 residues. Here the CDR3 DNA reads TGTGCCAGCAGACAAGGGCTGCGGGCGGCGGCGAGTGACGGCAATCAGCCCCAGCATTTT. This gives the protein CASRQGLRAAASDGNQPQHF. Full variable domain (rest looked up from reference TRBV7-3 and TRBJ1-5): GAGVSQTPSNKVTEKGKYVELRCDPISGHTALYWYRQSLGQGPEFLIYFQGTGAADDSGLPNDRFFAVRPEGSVSTLKIQRTERGDSAVYLCASRQGLRAAASDGNQPQHFGDGTRLSIL.

This chain links TRBV2 with TRBJ1-5; D may be TRBD1 (5 bases). V dropped 4 bases and J dropped 5 bases, with 15 bases sitting between them. This CDR3 region has 15 residues. Germline CDR1 reads SNHLY; CDR2 reads FYNNEI. CDR3 loop: CASSADNGHYQPQHF. The DNA for the CDR3 is TGTGCCAGCAGTGCGGACAATGGGCATTATCAGCCCCAGCATTTT.

The chain joins TRBV19 to TRBJ1-2; D might be TRBD1 (5 bases). CDR3 length: 12 residues. CDR1 is LNHDA, CDR2 SQIVND, per germline (reference sequence). Trimming removed 8 bases from V and 5 bases from J, with 12 bases in between. The CDR3 DNA reads TGTGCCAGTGCAGGGTTAGATTATGGCTACACCTTC. Amino acid sequence: CASAGLDYGYTF.

J is TRBJ2-7 and V is TRBV7-2; D ambiguous. V was shortened by 5 bases and J by 3 bases, with 14 bases between the two germline ends. Germline CDR1 and CDR2: SGHTA and FQGNSA. The CDR3 consists of 14 residues. In DNA form, the CDR3 reads TGTGCCAGCAGCCCAAATATCGGTCTCTACGAGCAGTACTTC. It translates to CASSPNIGLYEQYF.

The rearrangement joins TRBV5-5 to TRBJ2-3; tentatively, D is TRBD1 (6 bases). The CDR3 contains 16 residues. The ends were cut back, 4 bases at V and 0 bases at J, with 15 bases in the middle. Germline CDR1 and CDR2: SGHKS and YYEKEE (reference sequence). The CDR3 bases are TGTGCCAGCAGCCCACGGACAGTAGCTAGCACAGATACGCAGTATTTT. Translating gives CASSPRTVASTDTQYF.

Regarding this clone: Different DNA sequences within this sample yield the same CDR3. The chain combines TRBV10-3 with TRBJ2-1, with 14 bases matching TRBD2. The CDR3 contains 16 residues. Looked up from germline, CDR1 is ENHRY and CDR2 is SYGVKD. After removal of 0 bases from V and 9 bases from J, the junction contained 4 bases not matched to a gene. The DNA for the CDR3 is TGTGCCATCAGTGAGTCGACTAGCGGGGGGGCGGGTGAGCAGTTCTTC. Translated, it gives CAISESTSGGAGEQFF.

The V gene is TRBV7-6, the J gene TRBJ1-2; 9 nucleotides agree with TRBD1. Trimming took 1 base from V and 2 from J; bases not matched to a gene: 5. The CDR3 totals 16 residues. Germline values: CDR1 SGHVS, CDR2 FNYEAQ. CDR3 protein: CASSLVGTGGNYGYTF. DNA for the CDR3: TGTGCCAGCAGCTTAGTGGGCACAGGGGGCAACTATGGCTACACCTTC.

This clone was detected once. The chain carries TRBV10-3 and TRBJ2-5; 7 bases are shared with TRBD1. The CDR3 is 13 amino acids. Unmatched junction bases numbered 7, after V lost 7 bases and J lost 5 bases. Germline V gene data show CDR1 as ENHRY and CDR2 as SYGVKD. In DNA, the CDR3 is TGTGCCATCACAGGGGGAGCCTCGGAGACCCAGTACTTC. Amino acid sequence: CAITGGASETQYF.

The chain has TRBV10-3 and TRBJ2-1; D might be TRBD1 (6 bases). The CDR3 contains 14 residues. Deletions cut 2 bases from V and 1 base from J, with 6 bases between. Germline V gene sequence: CDR1 ENHRY, CDR2 SYGVKD. CDR3 in amino acids: CAISEGTSYNEQFF. The CDR3 nucleotides read TGTGCCATCAGTGAGGGGACATCCTACAATGAGCAGTTCTTC.

The rearrangement joins TRBV7-9 to TRBJ2-5, with D perhaps matching TRBD1 (5 bases). The CDR3 sequence is 14 residues long. CDR1 SEHNR and CDR2 FQNEAQ come from the germline V gene (reference sequence). The germline V and J ends were trimmed by 1 base and 3 bases, with 9 bases remaining between them. The CDR3 here is CASSLGQGKETQYF. CDR3 nucleotide sequence: TGTGCCAGCAGCTTAGGCCAGGGTAAAGAGACCCAGTACTTC. Using reference TRBV7-9 and TRBJ2-5 for the parts outside the CDR3, the full variable domain is DTGVSQNPRHKITKRGQNVTFRCDPISEHNRLYWYRQTLGQGPEFLTYFQNEAQLEKSRLLSDRFSAERPKGSFSTLEIQRTEQGDSAMYLCASSLGQGKETQYFGPGTRLLVL.